This TCR beta chain was found in a study of cytomegalovirus exposure and HLA in healthy donors. Study results and limitations: Overall, approximately 150 TCR beta chains were annotated as cytomegalovirus-associated.

The germline V gene has CDR1 SNHLY and CDR2 FYNNEI. Trimming shortened V by 8 bases and J by 0 bases, and 11 bases separated the two germline ends. CDR3 size: 14 residues. The study ran its PCR with 60 Vbeta and 13 Jbeta primers. As handled by the study authors: Around 11 million of 70 million to 80 million unique TCR beta chains were shared, per a later count. Profiled with immunoSEQ multiplex PCR; TCRdb holds only in-frame clones, not every one. V and J calls plus clone size are reproduced from that table; the DNA served to infer D and trimming. The sample holds 80,000 to 95,000 clones, around 67% seen once. This clone was seen a few times. The target antigen is unknown.

The gene calls are TRBV2 and TRBJ2-4; D is unclear. The clonotype comes from a human donor in good health. The sample taken for sequencing was PBMCs. CDR3 sequence: CASLQSIAKNIQYF. CDR3 sequence (DNA): TGTGCCAGCCTTCAGTCGATAGCCAAAAACATTCAGTACTTC.